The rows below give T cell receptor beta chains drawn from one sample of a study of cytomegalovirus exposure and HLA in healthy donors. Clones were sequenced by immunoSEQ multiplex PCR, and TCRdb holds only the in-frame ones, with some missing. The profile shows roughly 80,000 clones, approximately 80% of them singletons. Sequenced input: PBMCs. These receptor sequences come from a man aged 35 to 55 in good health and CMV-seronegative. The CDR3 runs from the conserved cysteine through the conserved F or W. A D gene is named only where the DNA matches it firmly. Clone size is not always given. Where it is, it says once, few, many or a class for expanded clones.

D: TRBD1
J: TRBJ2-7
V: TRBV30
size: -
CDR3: CAWSSGQLTYEQYF
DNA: TGTGCCTGGAGTTCGGGACAGCTGACCTACGAGCAGTACTTC

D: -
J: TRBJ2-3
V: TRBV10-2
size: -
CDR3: CASRGGQQVDTQYF
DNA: TGCGCCAGCAGGGGGGGACAGCAGGTAGATACGCAGTATTTT

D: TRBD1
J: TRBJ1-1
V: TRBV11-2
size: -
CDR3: CASSLRTGVYGTEAFF
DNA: TGTGCCAGCAGCCTCCGGACAGGGGTTTATGGCACTGAAGCTTTCTTT

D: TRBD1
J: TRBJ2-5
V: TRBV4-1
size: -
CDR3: CASSQQGDKTQYF
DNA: TGCGCCAGCAGCCAACAGGGGGACAAGACCCAGTACTTC

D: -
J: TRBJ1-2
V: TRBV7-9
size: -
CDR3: CSSSLVRGGYTF
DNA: TGTTCCAGCAGCTTAGTTAGGGGAGGCTACACCTTC

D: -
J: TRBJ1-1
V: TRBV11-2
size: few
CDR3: CASSFGVRRDTEAFF
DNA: TGTGCCAGCAGCTTTGGGGTTAGGCGGGACACTGAAGCTTTCTTT

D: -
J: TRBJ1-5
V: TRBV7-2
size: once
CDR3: CASSPDRQGQPQHF
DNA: TGTGCCAGCAGCCCGGACCGTCAGGGACAGCCCCAGCATTTT

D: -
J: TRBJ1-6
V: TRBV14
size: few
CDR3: CASSQAQGGNSPLHF
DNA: TGTGCCAGCAGCCAAGCCCAGGGAGGTAATTCACCCCTCCACTTT

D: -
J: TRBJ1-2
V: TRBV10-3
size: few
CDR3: CAIGSGGQIYGYTF
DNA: TGTGCCATCGGCTCGGGGGGGCAAATCTATGGCTACACCTTC

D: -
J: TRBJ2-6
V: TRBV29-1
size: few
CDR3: CSVSGANVLTF
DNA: TGCAGCGTGAGTGGGGCCAACGTCCTGACTTTC

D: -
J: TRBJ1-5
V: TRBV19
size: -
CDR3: CASKLLSASNQPQHF
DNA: TGTGCCAGTAAACTTCTTTCTGCTAGCAATCAGCCCCAGCATTTT

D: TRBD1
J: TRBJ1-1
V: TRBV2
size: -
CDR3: CASSVSPDRGPGAFF
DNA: TGTGCCAGCAGTGTATCCCCGGACAGGGGGCCCGGGGCTTTCTTT

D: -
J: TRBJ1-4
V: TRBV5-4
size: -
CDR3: CASSLRQGSNEKLFF
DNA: TGTGCCAGCAGCTTGAGGCAGGGTTCGAATGAAAAACTGTTTTTT

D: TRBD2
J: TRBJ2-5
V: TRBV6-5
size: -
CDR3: CASTLSGGNQETQYF
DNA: TGTGCCAGCACCCTTAGCGGGGGGAACCAAGAGACCCAGTACTTC

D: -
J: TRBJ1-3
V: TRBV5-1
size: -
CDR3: CASSQVAGNTIYF
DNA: TGCGCCAGCAGCCAGGTAGCTGGAAACACCATATATTTT

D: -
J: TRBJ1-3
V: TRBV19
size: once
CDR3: CASIMTPPGDTIYF
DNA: TGTGCCAGTATCATGACCCCGCCCGGGGACACCATATATTTT

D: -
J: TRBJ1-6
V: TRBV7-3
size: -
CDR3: CASSLLGENSPLHF
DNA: TGTGCCAGCAGCTTACTTGGAGAGAATTCACCCCTCCACTTT

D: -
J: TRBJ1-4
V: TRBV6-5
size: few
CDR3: CASSGGATNEKLFF
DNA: TGTGCCAGCAGTGGGGGGGCAACTAATGAAAAACTGTTTTTT

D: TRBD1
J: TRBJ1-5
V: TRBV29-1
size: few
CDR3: CSVWTGADQPQHF
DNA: TGCAGCGTATGGACAGGGGCGGATCAGCCCCAGCATTTT

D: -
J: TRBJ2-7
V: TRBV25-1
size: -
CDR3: CASSPLSRLGSGEQYF
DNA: TGTGCCAGCAGCCCTCTCAGCCGACTAGGGAGCGGCGAGCAGTACTTC

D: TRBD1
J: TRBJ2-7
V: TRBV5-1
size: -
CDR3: CASSLTGTETYEQYF
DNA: TGCGCCAGCAGCTTAACCGGGACAGAGACCTACGAGCAGTACTTC

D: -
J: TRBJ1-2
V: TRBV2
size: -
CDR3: CASSERQGRMSGYTF
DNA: TGTGCCAGCAGTGAGAGGCAGGGAAGGATGAGTGGCTACACCTTC

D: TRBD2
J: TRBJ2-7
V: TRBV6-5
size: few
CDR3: CASSVRAGEQYF
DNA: TGTGCCAGCAGTGTTAGAGCGGGGGAGCAGTACTTC

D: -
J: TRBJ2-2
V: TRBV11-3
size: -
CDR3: CASSRDRRGTGELFF
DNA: TGTGCCAGCAGCCGCGACCGGAGGGGAACCGGGGAGCTGTTTTTT

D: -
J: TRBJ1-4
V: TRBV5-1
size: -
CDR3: CASSLAGYNEKLFF
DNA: TGCGCCAGCAGCTTGGCCGGTTATAATGAAAAACTGTTTTTT

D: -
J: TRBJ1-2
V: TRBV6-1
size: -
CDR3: CASSEIRGRGYTF
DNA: TGTGCCAGCAGTGAAATCCGGGGTAGGGGCTACACCTTC

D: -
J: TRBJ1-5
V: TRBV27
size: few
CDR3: CASSLFDPGIFGNQPQHF
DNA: TGTGCCAGCAGTTTATTTGACCCAGGGATTTTTGGCAATCAGCCCCAGCATTTT

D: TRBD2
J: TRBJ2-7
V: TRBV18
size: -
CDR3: CASSTGLAGNEQYF
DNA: TGTGCCAGCTCAACGGGACTAGCGGGGAACGAGCAGTACTTC

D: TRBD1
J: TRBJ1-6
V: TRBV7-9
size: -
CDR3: CASSLAGTAQDSPLHF
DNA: TGTGCCAGCAGCTTAGCGGGGACAGCACAGGATTCACCCCTCCACTTT

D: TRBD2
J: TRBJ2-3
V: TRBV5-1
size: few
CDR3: CASSLLGLATDTQYF
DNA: TGCGCCAGCAGCTTATTAGGACTAGCAACAGATACGCAGTATTTT

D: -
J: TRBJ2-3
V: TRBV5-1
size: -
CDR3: CASSSGDLTDTQYF
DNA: TGCGCCAGCAGCTCAGGGGACCTCACAGATACGCAGTATTTT

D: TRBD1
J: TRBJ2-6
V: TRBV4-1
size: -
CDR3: CASSLATGGGTSGANVLTF
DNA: TGCGCCAGCAGCCTAGCGACAGGGGGCGGCACTTCTGGGGCCAACGTCCTGACTTTC

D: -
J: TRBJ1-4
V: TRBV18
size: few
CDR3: CASSPSEGEKLFF
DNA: TGTGCCAGCTCACCTTCCGAGGGTGAAAAACTGTTTTTT

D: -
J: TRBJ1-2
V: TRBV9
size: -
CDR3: CASSVGGQAGGYTF
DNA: TGTGCCAGCAGCGTAGGGGGGCAGGCGGGTGGCTACACCTTC

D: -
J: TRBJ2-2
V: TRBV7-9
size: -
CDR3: CASSLNPHAEELFF
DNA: TGTGCCAGCAGCTTAAATCCACACGCCGAGGAGCTGTTTTTT

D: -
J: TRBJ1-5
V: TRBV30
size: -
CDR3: CAWSLQGNQPQHF
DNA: TGTGCCTGGAGCTTGCAGGGGAATCAGCCCCAGCATTTT

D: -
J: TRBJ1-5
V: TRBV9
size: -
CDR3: CASSVDPENQPQHF
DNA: TGTGCCAGCAGCGTAGACCCGGAGAATCAGCCCCAGCATTTT

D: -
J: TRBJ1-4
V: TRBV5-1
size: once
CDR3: CASSLARQTTNEKLFF
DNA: TGCGCCAGCAGCTTGGCCCGACAAACAACTAATGAAAAACTGTTTTTT

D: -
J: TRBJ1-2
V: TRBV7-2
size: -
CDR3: CASRAGLGYTF
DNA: TGTGCCAGCAGGGCAGGGCTTGGCTACACCTTC

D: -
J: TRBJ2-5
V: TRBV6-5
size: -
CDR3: CASSRDTSRETQYF
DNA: TGTGCCAGCAGCCGGGACACGTCCCGGGAGACCCAGTACTTC